A single sample is the source of the 32 T cell receptor beta chains below, sequenced in a study of T cell responses to AZD1222 COVID-19 vaccine. Profiled with immunoSEQ multiplex PCR; TCRdb holds only in-frame clones, not every one. This sample yields around 140,000 clones, of which about 91% are seen a single time; 9.3% belongs to the top ten. The input for sequencing was peripheral blood, taken 28 days after the second AZD1222 dose. The receptors stem from an adult who received the AZD1222 COVID-19 vaccine.

The chain recombines TRBV6-2 or TRBV6-3 with TRBJ2-5; 10 bases agree with TRBD2. With 2 bases clipped from V and 5 bases from J, the junction kept 11 bases outside the gene matches. Germline loops: CDR1 MNHEY, CDR2 SVGEGT. The CDR3 has 17 amino acids. CDR3 DNA sequence: TGTGCCAGCAGTTACCCGCTGCCTAGCGGGGGCGGGGAGACCCAGTACTTC. It encodes CASSYPLPSGGGETQYF.

This chain connects TRBV28 to TRBJ1-1; D possibly corresponds to TRBD1 (6 bases). The CDR3 spans 20 residues. CDR1 and CDR2 (germline): MDHEN, SYDVKM. V shed 6 bases and J shed 0 bases, with 29 bases lying between them. CDR3 DNA: TGTGCCAGCAGGGGTCTGGGGGTGGGAAGTGGGGGCAGAGTGAACACTGAAGCTTTCTTT. Protein sequence: CASRGLGVGSGGRVNTEAFF.

This chain connects TRBV3-1 (or the pseudogene TRBV3-2) to TRBJ1-4; D is unclear. Per germline, CDR1 LGHDT and CDR2 YNNKEL (reference sequence). Trimming took off 0 bases at V and 5 bases at J, with 4 bases between the two ends. The CDR3 spans 13 residues. The CDR3 loop reads CASSQEGNEKLFF. CDR3 nucleotide sequence: TGTGCCAGCAGCCAAGAAGGGAATGAAAAACTGTTTTTT.

The chain has TRBV7-2 and TRBJ1-6; D is unclear. Germline CDR1 SGHTA, CDR2 FQGNSA. Trimming removed 3 bases at V and 7 bases at J, with 4 bases between. The CDR3 is 12 residues long. The CDR3 DNA sequence: TGTGCCAGCAGCTTTCCAAATTCACCCCTCCACTTT. Its protein product is CASSFPNSPLHF.

This clone was observed a few times. This sequence joins TRBV6-4 and TRBJ1-1, with 8 nucleotides matching TRBD1. Losses at the gene ends were 5 bases for V and 3 bases for J; bases not matched to a gene: 5. Germline assignment: CDR1 MRHNA and CDR2 SNTAGT. The CDR3 loop spans 14 amino acids. In DNA form, the CDR3 reads TGTGCCAGCAGTAAGACAGGGGAGGACACTGAAGCTTTCTTT. Translated: CASSKTGEDTEAFF.

The chain has TRBV9 and TRBJ1-3; the match to TRBD1 covers 9 bases. The CDR3 extends over 14 amino acids. Germline V gene sequence: CDR1 SGDLS, CDR2 YYNGEE. After removal of 6 bases from V and 1 base from J, the junction contained 2 bases not matched to a gene. Written as DNA, the CDR3 is TGTGCCAGCATACAGGGGGCTTCTGGAAACACCATATATTTT. This encodes CASIQGASGNTIYF. The variable domain in full, completed from reference TRBV9 and TRBJ1-3, reads DSGVTQTPKHLITATGQRVTLRCSPRSGDLSVYWYQQSLDQGLQFLIQYYNGEERAKGNILERFSAQQFPDLHSELNLSSLELGDSALYFCASIQGASGNTIYFGEGSWLTVV.

The chain has TRBV18 and TRBJ1-2; no clear D. Trimming removed 3 bases from V and 3 bases from J, with 17 bases in between. CDR1 and CDR2 (germline): KGHSH, LQKENI. The length of the CDR3 is 16 residues. CDR3 in amino acids: CASSPNAVNKDYGYTF. In nucleotides, the CDR3 is TGTGCCAGCTCACCGAATGCAGTAAACAAGGACTATGGCTACACCTTC. Filled out from reference TRBV18 and TRBJ1-2, the complete variable domain reads NAGVMQNPRHLVRRRGQEARLRCSPMKGHSHVYWYRQLPEEGLKFMVYLQKENIIDESGMPKERFSAEFPKEGPSILRIQQVVRGDSAAYFCASSPNAVNKDYGYTFGSGTRLTVV.

The chain carries TRBV19 and TRBJ1-1; D possibly corresponds to TRBD1 (6 bases). V was shortened by 4 bases and J by 2 bases, with 14 bases between the two germline ends. CDR1 LNHDA and CDR2 SQIVND come from the germline V gene (reference sequence). The CDR3 is made up of 15 amino acids. CDR3 nucleotide sequence: TGTGCCAGTAGTAGGCACAGGGAAATAAACACTGAAGCTTTCTTT. The encoded protein is CASSRHREINTEAFF.

The chain is built from TRBV18 and TRBJ1-2, with D unclear. Germline values: CDR1 KGHSH, CDR2 LQKENI. The CDR3 runs 15 residues. V dropped 2 bases and J dropped 4 bases, with 14 bases sitting between them. CDR3 sequence (DNA): TGTGCCAGCTCACCAGGCCGGGCTAGTGGCTATGGCTACACCTTC. This translates into CASSPGRASGYGYTF.

This chain uses TRBV30 with TRBJ1-1; no reliable D call. V was shortened by 4 bases and J by 5 bases, with 11 bases between the two germline ends. The length of the CDR3 is 12 residues. CDR1 GTSNPN and CDR2 SVGIG come from the germline V gene (reference sequence). DNA of the CDR3: TGTGCCTGGACCAACCTAGGGACTGAAGCTTTCTTT. Its translation: CAWTNLGTEAFF.

This clone appeared once. The sample holds other DNA sequences that translate to the same CDR3. This chain uses TRBV7-2 with TRBJ1-5; D is unclear. CDR3 size: 14 residues. The V end was cut by 3 bases, the J end by 2 bases, with 8 bases between. In germline, CDR1 is SGHTA, CDR2 FQGNSA. The CDR3 region has the DNA TGTGCCAGCAGCTTGAGCGGAGGCAATCAGCCCCAGCATTTT. This translates into CASSLSGGNQPQHF.

As DNA, the CDR3 is TGTGCCAGCAGCCGGGACAGCGGAAACACCATATATTTT. This encodes CASSRDSGNTIYF. The V call is TRBV7-2, the J call TRBJ1-3; the match to TRBD1 covers 7 bases. CDR1 SGHTA and CDR2 FQGNSA come from the germline V gene. V trimming: 5 bases; J trimming: 4 bases; junction bases outside the gene matches: 2. The CDR3 runs 13 residues.

The chain has TRBV7-9 and TRBJ1-5, with 10 bases aligning to TRBD1. J was trimmed by 7 bases and V by 5 bases; bases with no gene match: 5. Germline values: CDR1 SEHNR, CDR2 FQNEAQ (reference sequence). This CDR3 has 14 residues. The chain's CDR3 is CASSRQGAGQPQHF. The CDR3 region has the DNA TGTGCCAGCAGCCGACAGGGGGCAGGACAGCCCCAGCATTTT.

The V call is TRBV9, the J call TRBJ1-6, with D possibly matching TRBD1 (5 bases). Per germline, CDR1 SGDLS and CDR2 YYNGEE. V shed 3 bases and J shed 8 bases, with 6 bases lying between them. The CDR3 has 12 residues. CDR3 residues: CASSGGDSPLHF. CDR3 nucleotides: TGTGCCAGCAGCGGAGGGGATTCACCCCTCCACTTT.

This sequence joins TRBV28 and TRBJ2-4, with TRBD2 matching over 10 bases. This CDR3 contains 17 residues. In germline, CDR1 is MDHEN, CDR2 SYDVKM. J was trimmed by 3 bases and V by 6 bases; bases with no gene match: 11. CDR3 sequence: CASSSSGTSVIKNIQYF. The CDR3 DNA reads TGTGCCAGCAGCTCCTCCGGGACTAGCGTTATCAAAAACATTCAGTACTTC.

The chain couples TRBV5-4 to TRBJ2-1; D call uncertain. Trimming cost V 4 bases and J 0 bases, with 11 bases left between them. The V gene's germline CDR1 is SGHNT and CDR2 YYREEE (reference sequence). This CDR3 is built from 15 residues. CDR3: CASSADLSSYNEQFF. DNA of the CDR3: TGTGCCAGCAGCGCGGACCTAAGCTCCTACAATGAGCAGTTCTTC.

This clone has a single count. The V call is TRBV29-1, the J call TRBJ1-1, with TRBD1 matching over 8 bases. Unmatched junction bases numbered 1, after V lost 0 bases and J lost 1 base. Germline V gene lookup returns CDR1 SQVTM and CDR2 ANQGSEA. The CDR3 has 14 residues. The CDR3 nucleotides are TGCAGCGTTGAAGATGGGACAGGGAACACTGAAGCTTTCTTT. Encoded protein: CSVEDGTGNTEAFF. The whole variable domain, filled in from reference TRBV29-1 and TRBJ1-1, reads SAVISQKPSRDICQRGTSLTIQCQVDSQVTMMFWYRQQPGQSLTLIATANQGSEATYESGFVIDKFPISRPNLTFSTLTVSNMSPEDSSIYLCSVEDGTGNTEAFFGQGTRLTVV.

The rearrangement uses TRBV28 and TRBJ1-5; weak D call: TRBD1 (6 bases). Germline lookup yields CDR1 MDHEN and CDR2 SYDVKM. The CDR3 runs to 13 residues. The germline V and J ends were trimmed by 6 bases and 4 bases, with 10 bases remaining between them. The CDR3 DNA reads TGTGCCAGCAGAACAGGGTGGAATCAGCCCCAGCATTTT. The encoded protein is CASRTGWNQPQHF. The full variable domain, in which reference TRBV28 and TRBJ1-5 provide the parts outside the CDR3, is DVKVTQSSRYLVKRTGEKVFLECVQDMDHENMFWYRQDPGLGLRLIYFSYDVKMKEKGDIPEGYSVSREKKERFSLILESASTNQTSMYLCASRTGWNQPQHFGDGTRLSIL.

The V gene is TRBV5-1, the J gene TRBJ1-1, with D maybe TRBD1 (5 bases). Germline V gene sequence: CDR1 SGHRS, CDR2 YFSETQ. CDR3 length: 17 amino acids. V gave up 1 base and J gave up 0 bases, with 16 bases separating them. The CDR3: CASSLSTYRPMNTEAFF. The DNA of the CDR3 is TGCGCCAGCAGCTTGAGCACCTACAGGCCAATGAACACTGAAGCTTTCTTT.

The V call is TRBV5-4, the J call TRBJ1-6, with D possibly matching TRBD1 (5 bases). This CDR3 has 14 amino acids. Germline CDR1 and CDR2: SGHNT and YYREEE (reference sequence). The ends were cut back, 4 bases at V and 6 bases at J, with 11 bases in the middle. The CDR3 reads CASSPGRINSPLHF. As DNA, the CDR3 is TGTGCCAGCAGCCCGGGACGGATTAATTCACCCCTCCACTTT.

The CDR3 DNA sequence: TGTGCCAGCAGCTCAACTAGCGGGAGGGCCTACGAGCAGTACTTC. Its protein is CASSSTSGRAYEQYF. The chain recombines TRBV11-2 with TRBJ2-7; 13 bases align to TRBD2. Germline V gene lookup returns CDR1 SGHAT and CDR2 FQNNGV. Trimming at V came to 4 bases and at J to 2 bases, leaving 2 bases not matched to a gene. The CDR3 runs 15 residues.

The chain uses TRBV28 and TRBJ1-1; D remains unclear. Between the trimmed V and J ends, which lost 2 bases and 8 bases, there was a span of 6 bases. Germline V lookup: CDR1 MDHEN, CDR2 SYDVKM. The CDR3 covers 11 residues. CDR3 nucleotides: TGTGCCAGCAGTTTAGGTGGAGAAGCTTTCTTT. Its protein product is CASSLGGEAFF.

The V and J genes are TRBV11-2 and TRBJ1-5; D call uncertain. The CDR3 loop spans 15 amino acids. Germline V gene lookup returns CDR1 SGHAT and CDR2 FQNNGV. Trimming took 5 bases from V and 0 from J, leaving 11 bases between them. DNA of the CDR3: TGTGCCAGCAGCCCCTCCGTCACTAGCAATCAGCCCCAGCATTTT. Translation gives CASSPSVTSNQPQHF.

As DNA, the CDR3 is TGTGCCAGCAGCGCACAGGGGGCGCAGAACACTGAAGCTTTCTTT. Encoded protein: CASSAQGAQNTEAFF. This chain connects TRBV11-1 to TRBJ1-1; TRBD1 aligns across 9 bases. Germline lookup yields CDR1 SGHAT and CDR2 FQDESV (reference sequence). The CDR3 extends over 15 amino acids. V lost 5 bases to trimming and J lost 1 base; unmatched junction nucleotides: 5.

This chain links TRBV19 with TRBJ1-2, with 9 bases lining up with TRBD1. The junction had 12 bases not matched to a gene; V was cut back by 7 bases and J by 3 bases. Per germline, CDR1 LNHDA and CDR2 SQIVND (reference sequence). The CDR3 is 16 amino acids. The DNA of the CDR3 is TGTGCCAGTAAAGAAGGAGGGACAGGGACTTACTATGGCTACACCTTC. As protein: CASKEGGTGTYYGYTF.

The chain combines TRBV30 with TRBJ2-7; maybe TRBD2 (5 bases). Germline V CDR1 and CDR2: GTSNPN, SVGIG (reference sequence). V lost 5 bases and J 5 bases, leaving 10 bases between the germline ends. The length of the CDR3 is 11 residues. CDR3 amino acids: CAWGGGHEQYF. DNA for the CDR3: TGTGCCTGGGGAGGTGGGCACGAGCAGTACTTC.

The V and J genes are TRBV28 and TRBJ1-2; D is ambiguous. CDR1 and CDR2 from the germline V gene are MDHEN and SYDVKM. The CDR3 has 14 amino acids. V gave up 4 bases and J gave up 8 bases, with 17 bases separating them. As DNA, the CDR3 is TGTGCCAGCAGTTCATCCCTCCCCAAGGGCGGCTACACCTTC. It encodes CASSSSLPKGGYTF.

The rearrangement uses TRBV20-1 and TRBJ1-1; 9 bases align to TRBD1. The CDR3 sequence is 13 residues long. Trimming took 3 bases from V and 5 from J; bases not matched to a gene: 4. Per germline, CDR1 DFQATT and CDR2 SNEGSKA (reference sequence). CDR3 region: CSASRDRATEAFF. The CDR3 DNA follows: TGCAGTGCTAGTCGGGACAGGGCTACTGAAGCTTTCTTT.

The chain recombines TRBV19 with TRBJ2-2; D might be TRBD1 (6 bases). Per germline, CDR1 LNHDA and CDR2 SQIVND (reference sequence). The CDR3 is 13 residues long. Deletions cut 8 bases from V and 3 bases from J, with 10 bases between. This CDR3 is CASSDRHTGELFF. The CDR3 region has the DNA TGTGCCAGTTCCGACAGGCACACCGGGGAGCTGTTTTTT.

The chain employs TRBV18 and TRBJ1-1, with 7 bases matching TRBD1. The germline V gene encodes CDR1 KGHSH and CDR2 LQKENI. V gave up 10 bases and J gave up 1 base; unmatched junction bases: 6. CDR3 length: 13 amino acids. In nucleotides, the CDR3 is TGTGCCACCCAGGGGGGAGAGAACACTGAAGCTTTCTTT. As protein: CATQGGENTEAFF.

This chain joins TRBV5-5 and TRBJ1-1; no firm D call. Deletions cut 0 bases from V and 0 bases from J, with 6 bases between. The CDR3 covers 14 residues. Germline CDR1 reads SGHKS; CDR2 reads YYEKEE (reference sequence). The CDR3 is CASSLVPMNTEAFF. The DNA of the CDR3 is TGTGCCAGCAGCTTGGTCCCCATGAACACTGAAGCTTTCTTT. The variable domain in full, with the rest retrieved from reference TRBV5-5 and TRBJ1-1, is DAGVTQSPTHLIKTRGQQVTLRCSPISGHKSVSWYQQVLGQGPQFIFQYYEKEERGRGNFPDRFSARQFPNYSSELNVNALLLGDSALYLCASSLVPMNTEAFFGQGTRLTVV.

The chain's CDR3 is CASSFWASGGLGNEQFF. CDR3 DNA sequence: TGTGCCAGCAGTTTTTGGGCTAGCGGGGGACTTGGCAATGAGCAGTTCTTC. The V gene is TRBV27, the J gene TRBJ2-1, with 10 positions matching TRBD2. V shed 3 bases and J 6 bases; nucleotides not matched to a gene: 11. The CDR3 runs to 17 residues. Germline lookup yields CDR1 MNHEY and CDR2 SMNVEV (reference sequence).